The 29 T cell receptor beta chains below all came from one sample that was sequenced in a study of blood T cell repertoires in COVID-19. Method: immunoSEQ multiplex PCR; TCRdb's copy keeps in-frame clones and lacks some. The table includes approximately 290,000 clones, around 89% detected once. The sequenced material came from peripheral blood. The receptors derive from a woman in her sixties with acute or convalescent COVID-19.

As DNA, the CDR3 is TGTGCCAGCAGCTTCCAGGGTAGTGGGGATGGCTACACCTTC. Its translation is CASSFQGSGDGYTF. The chain employs TRBV5-4 and TRBJ1-2; maybe TRBD1 (5 bases). Trimming left V 2 bases short and J 6 bases short, with 14 bases between. Germline V CDR1 and CDR2: SGHNT, YYREEE (reference sequence). The CDR3 runs 14 residues.

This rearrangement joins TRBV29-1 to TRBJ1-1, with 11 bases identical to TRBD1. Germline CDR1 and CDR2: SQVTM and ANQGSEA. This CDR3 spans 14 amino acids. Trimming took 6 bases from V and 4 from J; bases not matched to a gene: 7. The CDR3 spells CSVRTGGAGTEAFF. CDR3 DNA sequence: TGCAGCGTGAGGACAGGGGGCGCGGGCACTGAAGCTTTCTTT. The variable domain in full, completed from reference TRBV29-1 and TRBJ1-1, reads SAVISQKPSRDICQRGTSLTIQCQVDSQVTMMFWYRQQPGQSLTLIATANQGSEATYESGFVIDKFPISRPNLTFSTLTVSNMSPEDSSIYLCSVRTGGAGTEAFFGQGTRLTVV.

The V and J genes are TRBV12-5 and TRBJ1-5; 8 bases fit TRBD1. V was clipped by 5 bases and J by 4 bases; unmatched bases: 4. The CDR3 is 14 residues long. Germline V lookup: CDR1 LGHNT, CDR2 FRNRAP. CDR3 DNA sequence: TGTGCTAGTGGTCCAGGACAGGGTAATCAGCCCCAGCATTTT. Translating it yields CASGPGQGNQPQHF.

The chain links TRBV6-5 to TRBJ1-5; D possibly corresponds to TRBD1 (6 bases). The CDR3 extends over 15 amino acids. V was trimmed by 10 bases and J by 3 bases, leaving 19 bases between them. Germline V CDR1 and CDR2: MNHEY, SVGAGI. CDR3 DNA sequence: TGTGCCAACCCCGGACAGATTGCGAACAATCAGCCCCAGCATTTT. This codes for CANPGQIANNQPQHF.

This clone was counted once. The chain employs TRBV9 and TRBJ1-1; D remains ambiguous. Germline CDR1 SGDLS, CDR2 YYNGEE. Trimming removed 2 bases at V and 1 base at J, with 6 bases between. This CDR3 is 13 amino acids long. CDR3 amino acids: CASSVAENTEAFF. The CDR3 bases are TGTGCCAGCAGCGTCGCAGAGAACACTGAAGCTTTCTTT. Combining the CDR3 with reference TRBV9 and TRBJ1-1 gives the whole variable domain DSGVTQTPKHLITATGQRVTLRCSPRSGDLSVYWYQQSLDQGLQFLIQYYNGEERAKGNILERFSAQQFPDLHSELNLSSLELGDSALYFCASSVAENTEAFFGQGTRLTVV.

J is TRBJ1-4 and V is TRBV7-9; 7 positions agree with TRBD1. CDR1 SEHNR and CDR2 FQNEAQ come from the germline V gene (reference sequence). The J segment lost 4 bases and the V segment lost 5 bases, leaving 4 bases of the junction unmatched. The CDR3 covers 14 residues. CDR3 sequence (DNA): TGTGCCAGCAGCCGGGACAGTTTTAATGAAAAACTGTTTTTT. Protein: CASSRDSFNEKLFF.

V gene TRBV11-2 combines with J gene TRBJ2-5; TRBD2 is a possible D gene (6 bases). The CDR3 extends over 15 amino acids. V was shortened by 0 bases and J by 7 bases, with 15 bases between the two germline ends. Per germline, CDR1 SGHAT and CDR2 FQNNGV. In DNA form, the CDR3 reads TGTGCCAGCAGCTTAGATGCGACGGTGGGGGGGACCCAGTACTTC. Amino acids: CASSLDATVGGTQYF.

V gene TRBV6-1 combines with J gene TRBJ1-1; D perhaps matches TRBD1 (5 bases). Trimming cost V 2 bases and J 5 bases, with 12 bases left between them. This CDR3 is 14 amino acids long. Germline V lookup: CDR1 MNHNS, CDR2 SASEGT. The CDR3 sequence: CASSERGIRTEAFF. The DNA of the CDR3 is TGTGCCAGCAGTGAAAGGGGTATAAGGACTGAAGCTTTCTTT.

CDR3 in amino acids: CASSPSGRLNEQFF. For the CDR3, the DNA is TGTGCCAGTAGTCCGAGCGGGAGGCTCAATGAGCAGTTCTTC. The gene calls are TRBV19 and TRBJ2-1; 9 bases match TRBD2. Trimming removed 5 bases from V and 6 bases from J; junction bases left unmatched: 5. CDR1 LNHDA and CDR2 SQIVND come from the germline V gene (reference sequence). This CDR3 has 14 amino acids.

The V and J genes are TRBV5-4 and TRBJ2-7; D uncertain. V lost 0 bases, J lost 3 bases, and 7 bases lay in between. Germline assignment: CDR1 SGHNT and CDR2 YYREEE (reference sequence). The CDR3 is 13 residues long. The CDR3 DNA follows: TGTGCCAGCAGCTTGGATCCCTACTACGAGCAGTACTTC. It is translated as CASSLDPYYEQYF.

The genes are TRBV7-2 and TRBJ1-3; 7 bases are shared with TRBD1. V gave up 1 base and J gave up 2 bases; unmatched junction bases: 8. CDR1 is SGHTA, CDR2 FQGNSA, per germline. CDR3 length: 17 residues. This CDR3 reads CASSLEQGPRTGNTIYF. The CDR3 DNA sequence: TGTGCCAGCAGCTTAGAACAGGGGCCTCGGACTGGAAACACCATATATTTT.

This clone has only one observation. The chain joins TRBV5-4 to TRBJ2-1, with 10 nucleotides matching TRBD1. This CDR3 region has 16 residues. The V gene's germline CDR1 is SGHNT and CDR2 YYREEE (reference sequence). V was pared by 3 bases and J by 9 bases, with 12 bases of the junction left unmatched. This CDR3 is CASSYWDRGLPVEQFF. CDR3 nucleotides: TGTGCCAGCAGCTACTGGGACAGGGGCTTGCCGGTTGAGCAGTTCTTC.

The CDR3 here is CASSLEGGAGGEQFF. The CDR3 nucleotides are TGTGCCAGCAGCTTAGAAGGGGGGGCTGGAGGTGAGCAGTTCTTC. The chain joins TRBV7-6 to TRBJ2-1; a weak D match, TRBD2 (7 bases). The CDR3 covers 15 residues. Germline V gene data show CDR1 as SGHVS and CDR2 as FNYEAQ. Deletions cut 1 base from V and 9 bases from J, with 16 bases between.

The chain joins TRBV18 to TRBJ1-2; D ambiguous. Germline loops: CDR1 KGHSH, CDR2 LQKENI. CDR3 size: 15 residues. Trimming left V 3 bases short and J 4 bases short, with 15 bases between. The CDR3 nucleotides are TGTGCCAGCTCACCCCAGACACCCGGTGGCTATGGCTACACCTTC. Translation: CASSPQTPGGYGYTF. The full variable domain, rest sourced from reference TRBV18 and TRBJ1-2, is NAGVMQNPRHLVRRRGQEARLRCSPMKGHSHVYWYRQLPEEGLKFMVYLQKENIIDESGMPKERFSAEFPKEGPSILRIQQVVRGDSAAYFCASSPQTPGGYGYTFGSGTRLTVV.

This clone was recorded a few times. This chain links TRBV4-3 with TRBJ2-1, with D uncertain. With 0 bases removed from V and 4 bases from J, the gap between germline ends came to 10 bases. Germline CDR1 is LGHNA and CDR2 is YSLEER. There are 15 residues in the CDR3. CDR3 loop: CASSQDTLQYNEQFF. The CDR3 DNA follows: TGCGCCAGCAGCCAAGATACACTACAATACAATGAGCAGTTCTTC.

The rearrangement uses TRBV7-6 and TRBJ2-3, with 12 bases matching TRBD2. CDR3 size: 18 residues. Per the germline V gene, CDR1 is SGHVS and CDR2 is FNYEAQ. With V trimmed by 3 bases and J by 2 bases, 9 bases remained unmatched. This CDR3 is CASSFATSGSSSTDTQYF. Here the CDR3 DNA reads TGTGCCAGCAGCTTCGCGACTAGCGGGAGTTCCTCCACAGATACGCAGTATTTT.

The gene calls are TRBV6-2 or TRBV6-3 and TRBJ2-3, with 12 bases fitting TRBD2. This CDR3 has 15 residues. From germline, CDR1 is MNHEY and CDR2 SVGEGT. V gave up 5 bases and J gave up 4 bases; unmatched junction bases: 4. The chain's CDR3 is CASSGLAGNPDTQYF. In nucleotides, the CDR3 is TGTGCCAGCAGTGGACTAGCGGGGAACCCAGATACGCAGTATTTT.

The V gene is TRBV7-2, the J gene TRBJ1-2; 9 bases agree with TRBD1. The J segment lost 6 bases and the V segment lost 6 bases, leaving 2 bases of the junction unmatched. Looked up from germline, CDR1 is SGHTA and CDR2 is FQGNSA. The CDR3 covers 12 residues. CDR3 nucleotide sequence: TGTGCCAGCAGTCGGACAGGGGATGGCTACACCTTC. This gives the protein CASSRTGDGYTF.

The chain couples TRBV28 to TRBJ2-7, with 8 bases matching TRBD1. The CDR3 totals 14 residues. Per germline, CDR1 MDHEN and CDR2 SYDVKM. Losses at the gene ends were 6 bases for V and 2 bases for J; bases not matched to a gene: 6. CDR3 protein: CASRKSGQAYEQYF. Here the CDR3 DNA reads TGTGCCAGCAGGAAATCGGGACAGGCCTACGAGCAGTACTTC.

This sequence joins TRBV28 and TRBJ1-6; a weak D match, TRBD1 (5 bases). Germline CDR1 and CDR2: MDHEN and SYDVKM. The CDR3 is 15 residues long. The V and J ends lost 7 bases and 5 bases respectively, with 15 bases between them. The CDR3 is CASTEDNRNNSPLHF. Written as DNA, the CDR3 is TGTGCCAGCACCGAGGACAATCGAAATAATTCACCCCTCCACTTT.

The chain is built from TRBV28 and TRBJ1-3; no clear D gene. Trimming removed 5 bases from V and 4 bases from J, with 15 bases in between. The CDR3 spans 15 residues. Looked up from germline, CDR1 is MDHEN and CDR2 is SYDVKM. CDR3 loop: CASSLLRAGGNTIYF. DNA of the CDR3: TGTGCCAGCAGTCTCCTTAGGGCGGGGGGAAACACCATATATTTT.

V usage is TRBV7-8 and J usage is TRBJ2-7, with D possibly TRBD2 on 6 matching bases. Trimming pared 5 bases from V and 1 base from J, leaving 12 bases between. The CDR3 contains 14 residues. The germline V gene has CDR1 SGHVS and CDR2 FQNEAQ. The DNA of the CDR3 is TGTGCCAGCAGCCACCCCCGGGGGTCCTACGAGCAGTACTTC. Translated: CASSHPRGSYEQYF.

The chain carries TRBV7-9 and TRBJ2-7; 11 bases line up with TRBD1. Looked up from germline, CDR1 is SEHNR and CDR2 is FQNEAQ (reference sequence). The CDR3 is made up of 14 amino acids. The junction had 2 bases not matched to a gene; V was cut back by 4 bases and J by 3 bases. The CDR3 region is CASSWGQGVYEQYF. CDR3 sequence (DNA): TGTGCCAGCAGCTGGGGACAGGGGGTCTACGAGCAGTACTTC. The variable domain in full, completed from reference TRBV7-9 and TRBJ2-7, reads DTGVSQNPRHKITKRGQNVTFRCDPISEHNRLYWYRQTLGQGPEFLTYFQNEAQLEKSRLLSDRFSAERPKGSFSTLEIQRTEQGDSAMYLCASSWGQGVYEQYFGPGTRLTVT.

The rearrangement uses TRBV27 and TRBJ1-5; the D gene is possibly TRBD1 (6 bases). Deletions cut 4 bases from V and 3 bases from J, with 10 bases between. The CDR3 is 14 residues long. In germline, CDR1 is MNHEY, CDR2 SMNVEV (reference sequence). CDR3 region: CASSSTGPNQPQHF. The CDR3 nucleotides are TGTGCCAGCAGTTCAACAGGGCCCAATCAGCCCCAGCATTTT.

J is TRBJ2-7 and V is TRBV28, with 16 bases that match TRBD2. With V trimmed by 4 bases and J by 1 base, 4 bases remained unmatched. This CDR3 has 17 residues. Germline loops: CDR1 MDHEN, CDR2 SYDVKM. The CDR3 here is CASSSPGLAGGSYEQYF. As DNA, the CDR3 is TGTGCCAGCAGTTCCCCGGGACTAGCGGGAGGGTCCTACGAGCAGTACTTC.

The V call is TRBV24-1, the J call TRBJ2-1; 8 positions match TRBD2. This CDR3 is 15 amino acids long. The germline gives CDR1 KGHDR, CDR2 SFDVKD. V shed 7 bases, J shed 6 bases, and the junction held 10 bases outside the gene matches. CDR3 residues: CATSPTGGRSNEQFF. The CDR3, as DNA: TGTGCCACCAGCCCCACTGGCGGGAGGAGCAATGAGCAGTTCTTC.

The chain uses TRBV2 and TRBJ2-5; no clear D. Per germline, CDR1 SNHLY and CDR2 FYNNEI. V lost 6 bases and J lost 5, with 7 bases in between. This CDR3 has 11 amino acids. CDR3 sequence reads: CASSPRETQYF. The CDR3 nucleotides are TGTGCCAGCAGCCCCAGGGAGACCCAGTACTTC.

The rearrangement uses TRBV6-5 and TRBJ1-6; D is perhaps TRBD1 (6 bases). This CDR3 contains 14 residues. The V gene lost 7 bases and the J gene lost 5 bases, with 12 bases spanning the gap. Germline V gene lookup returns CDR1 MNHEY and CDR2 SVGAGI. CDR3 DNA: TGTGCCAGCAATTCCGGGACAAATAATTCACCCCTCCACTTT. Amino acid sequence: CASNSGTNNSPLHF.

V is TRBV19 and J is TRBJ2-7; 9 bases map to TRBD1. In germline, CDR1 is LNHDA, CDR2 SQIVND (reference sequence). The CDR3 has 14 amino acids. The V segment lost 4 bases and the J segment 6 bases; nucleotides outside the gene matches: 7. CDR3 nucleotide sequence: TGTGCCAGTAGTACCGGGACAGGGTCGGGCGAGCAGTACTTC. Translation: CASSTGTGSGEQYF.